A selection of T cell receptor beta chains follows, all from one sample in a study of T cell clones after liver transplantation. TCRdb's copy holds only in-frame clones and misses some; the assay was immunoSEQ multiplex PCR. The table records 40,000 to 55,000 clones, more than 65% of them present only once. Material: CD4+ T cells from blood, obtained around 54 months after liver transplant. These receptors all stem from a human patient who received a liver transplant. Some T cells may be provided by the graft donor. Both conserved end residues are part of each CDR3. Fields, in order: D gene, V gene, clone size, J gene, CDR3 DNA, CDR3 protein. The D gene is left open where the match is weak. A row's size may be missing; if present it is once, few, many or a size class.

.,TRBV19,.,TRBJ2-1,TGTGCCAGTAGGATCTCAATAGGCAATGAGCAGTTCTTC,CASRISIGNEQFF
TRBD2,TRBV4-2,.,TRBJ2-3,TGTGCCAGCAGCCAAATTAGCGGGGGAATCAACACAGATACGCAGTATTTT,CASSQISGGINTDTQYF
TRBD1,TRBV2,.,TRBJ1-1,TGTGCCAGCAGTGCTAGACAGGGGGGGACCACTGAAGCTTTCTTT,CASSARQGGTTEAFF
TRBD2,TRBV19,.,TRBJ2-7,TGTGCCAGTAGCGGGATAGCGGGGGCCGAAGCCTACGAGCAGTACTTC,CASSGIAGAEAYEQYF
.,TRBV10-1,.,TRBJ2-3,TGCGCCAGGTTTGCGGATACGCAGTATTTT,CARFADTQYF
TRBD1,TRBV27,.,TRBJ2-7,TGTGCCAGCAGTTCCGCCCCCCCGGGACAGGCGTACTCCTACGAGCAGTACTTC,CASSSAPPGQAYSYEQYF
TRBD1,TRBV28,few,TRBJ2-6,TGTGCCAGCAGTCTAAGGACAGGGAGGAGAAAGGACTCTGGGGCCAACGTCCTGACTTTC,CASSLRTGRRKDSGANVLTF
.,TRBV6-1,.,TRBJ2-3,TGTGCCAGCAGGACGGAGGGAGGCACAGATACGCAGTATTTT,CASRTEGGTDTQYF
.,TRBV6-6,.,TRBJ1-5,TGTGCCCCGGCTGGGGATGATAACAATCAGCCCCAGCATTTT,CAPAGDDNNQPQHF
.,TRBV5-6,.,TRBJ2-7,TGTGCCAGCAGCTTGGCCACGGGGTCCGAGCAGTACTTC,CASSLATGSEQYF
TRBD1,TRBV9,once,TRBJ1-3,TGTGCCAGCAGTGGGACAGGGGGAACAGACACCATATATTTT,CASSGTGGTDTIYF
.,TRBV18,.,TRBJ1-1,TGTGCCAGCTCACCATCTCACACGGGGGTGAACACTGAAGCTTTCTTT,CASSPSHTGVNTEAFF
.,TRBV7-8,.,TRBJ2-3,TGTGCCAGCAGCTTAGTAACTCGGATACCCACAGATACGCAGTATTTT,CASSLVTRIPTDTQYF
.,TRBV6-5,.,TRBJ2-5,TGTGCCACCCCTAGGGTCAGGGAGACCCAGTACTTC,CATPRVRETQYF
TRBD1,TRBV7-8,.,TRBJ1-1,TGTGCCAGCAGCTCGGACAGGATGAACACTGAAGCTTTCTTT,CASSSDRMNTEAFF
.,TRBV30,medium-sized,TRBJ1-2,TGTGCCTGGAGTTTAGGTGGGGGATCCAACTATGGCTACACCTTC,CAWSLGGGSNYGYTF
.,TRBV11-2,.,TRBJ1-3,TGTGCCAGCCGTCCGGCGGCTGGAAACACCATATATTTT,CASRPAAGNTIYF
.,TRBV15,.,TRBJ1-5,TGTGCCACCAGGGCCTCATTGTCGGGCGATCAGCCCCAGCATTTT,CATRASLSGDQPQHF
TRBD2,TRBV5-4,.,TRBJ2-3,TGTGCCAGCAGCTTGGGAGGACTAGCGGGAAGCACAGATACGCAGTATTTT,CASSLGGLAGSTDTQYF
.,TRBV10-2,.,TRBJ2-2,TGCGCCAGCAGTGAGTCGGGCAGGGAGAACACCGGGGAGCTGTTTTTT,CASSESGRENTGELFF
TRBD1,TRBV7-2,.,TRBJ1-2,TGTGCCAGCAGCCCAGGGGGGGGTGCGAGGACCTATGGCTACACCTTC,CASSPGGGARTYGYTF
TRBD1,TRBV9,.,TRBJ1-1,TGTGCCAGCAGCGACGGGACAGCGAACACTGAAGCTTTCTTT,CASSDGTANTEAFF
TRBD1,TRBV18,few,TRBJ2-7,TGTGCCAGCTCACCGGACAGGTTGGTCGAGCAGTACTTC,CASSPDRLVEQYF
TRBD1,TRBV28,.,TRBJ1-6,TGTGCCAGCAGTTTCACAACAGGGGGTAATTCACCCCTCCACTTT,CASSFTTGGNSPLHF
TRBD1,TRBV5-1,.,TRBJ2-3,TGCGCCAGCAGCATAGGACAGGGGTCAGATACGCAGTATTTT,CASSIGQGSDTQYF
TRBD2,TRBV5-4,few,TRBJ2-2,TGTGCCAGCACCTTCGGGGGGTCGAACACCGGGGAGCTGTTTTTT,CASTFGGSNTGELFF
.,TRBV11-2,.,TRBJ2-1,TGTGCCAGCAGCGCTGAACTTTACAATGAGCAGTTCTTC,CASSAELYNEQFF
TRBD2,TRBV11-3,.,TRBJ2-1,TGTGCCAGCAGCTCCACAGGACTAGCGGGGGTTAACAATGAGCAGTTCTTC,CASSSTGLAGVNNEQFF
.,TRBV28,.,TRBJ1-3,TGTGCCAGCAGTTTCCTCGACTCCCAGACCTCTGGAAACACCATATATTTT,CASSFLDSQTSGNTIYF
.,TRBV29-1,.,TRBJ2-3,TGCAGCGTTGAGGGAGGCTCACCTCCGGATACGCAGTATTTT,CSVEGGSPPDTQYF
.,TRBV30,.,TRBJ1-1,TGTGCCTGGAGACTCTGGGGTTCGGGGGTGGCAGGAGAAGCTTTCTTT,CAWRLWGSGVAGEAFF
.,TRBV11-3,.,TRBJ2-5,TGTGCCAGCAGCTTAGATGGTGCGGTAACAGGACCCGACGAGACCCAGTACTTC,CASSLDGAVTGPDETQYF
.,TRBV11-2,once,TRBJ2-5,TGTGCCAGCAGCCGCGGCCTGGAGACCCAGTACTTC,CASSRGLETQYF
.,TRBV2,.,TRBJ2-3,TGTGCCAGCAGTTTAGGGAGATTAACCACAGATACGCAGTATTTT,CASSLGRLTTDTQYF
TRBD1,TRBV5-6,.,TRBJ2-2,TGTGCCAGCAGCCCTGACAGGGGAGGCACCGGGGAGCTGTTTTTT,CASSPDRGGTGELFF
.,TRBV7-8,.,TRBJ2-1,TGTGCCAGCAGCTCCCGGAGGGTGGGGGGCTCCTACAATGAGCAGTTCTTC,CASSSRRVGGSYNEQFF
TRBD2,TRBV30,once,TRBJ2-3,TGTGCCTGGAGTGTGCACGGGGGGACGGATACGCAGTATTTT,CAWSVHGGTDTQYF
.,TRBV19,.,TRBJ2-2,TGTGCCAGTAGTTCCGGACGCGGGGAGCTGTTTTTT,CASSSGRGELFF
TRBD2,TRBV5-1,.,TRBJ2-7,TGCGCCAGCCGCCTAGCGGGGGGAGTCGACGAGCAGTACTTC,CASRLAGGVDEQYF
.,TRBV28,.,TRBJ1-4,TGTGCCAGCATACCCCAGCAGGAGGGAGAAAAACTGTTTTTT,CASIPQQEGEKLFF
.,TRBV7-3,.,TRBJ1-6,TGTGCCAGCAGCAAAGCACAGGAGAATTCACCCCTCCACTTT,CASSKAQENSPLHF
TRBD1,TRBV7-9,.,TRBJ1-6,TGTGCCAGCAGCTTAGGGGACCAGGGGGGTCCCCTCCACTTT,CASSLGDQGGPLHF
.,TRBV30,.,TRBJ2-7,TGTGCCTTCCGGGACATCTCCTACGAGCAGTACTTC,CAFRDISYEQYF
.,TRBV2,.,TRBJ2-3,TGTGCCAGCCGACCGGGGATGGCCCTCACAGATACGCAGTATTTT,CASRPGMALTDTQYF
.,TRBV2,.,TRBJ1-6,TGTGCCAGCAGTCTGTTGGGGACGGATAATAATTCACCCCTCCACTTT,CASSLLGTDNNSPLHF
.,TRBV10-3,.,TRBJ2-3,TGTGCCATCAGTCCACAGGGCAGCACAGATACGCAGTATTTT,CAISPQGSTDTQYF
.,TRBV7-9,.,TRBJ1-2,TGTGCCAGCAGCCTGTTGCGGGGTGGCTACACCTTC,CASSLLRGGYTF
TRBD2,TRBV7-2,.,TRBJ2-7,TGTGCCAGCAGCTTTGCTAGCGGGGGCTCCAGCTCCTACGAGCAGTACTTC,CASSFASGGSSSYEQYF
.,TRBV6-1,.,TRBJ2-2,TGTGCCAGCAGCAATATTGCCGCCGGGGAGCTGTTTTTT,CASSNIAAGELFF
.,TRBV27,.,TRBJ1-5,TGTGCCAGCTCCCCTACAGAGCACCCCCAGCATTTT,CASSPTEHPQHF